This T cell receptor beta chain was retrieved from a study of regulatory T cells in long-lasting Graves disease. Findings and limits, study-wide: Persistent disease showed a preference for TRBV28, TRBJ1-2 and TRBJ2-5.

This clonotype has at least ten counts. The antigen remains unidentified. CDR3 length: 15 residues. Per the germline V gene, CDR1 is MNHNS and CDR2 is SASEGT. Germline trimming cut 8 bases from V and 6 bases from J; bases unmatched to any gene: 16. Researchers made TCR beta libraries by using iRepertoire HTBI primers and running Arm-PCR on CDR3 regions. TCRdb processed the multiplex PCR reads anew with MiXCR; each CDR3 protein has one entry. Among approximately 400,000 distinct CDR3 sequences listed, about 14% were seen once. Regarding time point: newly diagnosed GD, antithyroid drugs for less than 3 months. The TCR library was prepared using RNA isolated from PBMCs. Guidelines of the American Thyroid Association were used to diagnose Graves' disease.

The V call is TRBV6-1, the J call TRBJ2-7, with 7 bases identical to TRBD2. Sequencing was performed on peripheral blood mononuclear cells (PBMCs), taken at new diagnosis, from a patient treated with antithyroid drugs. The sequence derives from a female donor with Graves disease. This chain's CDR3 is CASENWGREWIEQYF. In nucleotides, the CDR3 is TGTGCCAGCGAAAATTGGGGGAGGGAATGGATCGAGCAGTACTTC.